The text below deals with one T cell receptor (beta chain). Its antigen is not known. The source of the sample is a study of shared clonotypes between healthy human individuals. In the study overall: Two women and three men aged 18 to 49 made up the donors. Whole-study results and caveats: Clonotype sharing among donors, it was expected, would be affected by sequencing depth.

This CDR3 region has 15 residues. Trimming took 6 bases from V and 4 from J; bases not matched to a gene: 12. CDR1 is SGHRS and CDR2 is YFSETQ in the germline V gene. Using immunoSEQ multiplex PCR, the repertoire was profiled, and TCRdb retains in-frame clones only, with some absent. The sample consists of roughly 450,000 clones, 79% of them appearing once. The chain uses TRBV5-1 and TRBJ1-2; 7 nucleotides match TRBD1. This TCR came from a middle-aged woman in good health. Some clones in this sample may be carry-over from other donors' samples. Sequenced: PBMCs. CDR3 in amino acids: CASTPGDRDFYGYTF. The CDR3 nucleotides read TGCGCCAGCACCCCAGGGGACAGAGACTTCTATGGCTACACCTTC.